This T cell receptor beta chain appears in the sequencing data of a study of cytomegalovirus exposure and HLA in healthy donors. As for the study in general: From donors who were HLA-typed, an early data release held approximately 84 million unique TCRs.

CDR1 and CDR2 (germline): LGHNA, YNFKEQ. The CDR3 is 18 residues long. V lost 0 bases and J lost 8; bases outside the gene matches: 14. The PCR contained 60 Vbeta and 13 Jbeta primers. The assay was immunoSEQ multiplex PCR, and TCRdb's table has in-frame clones only and misses some. The table lists 200,000 to 250,000 clones, approximately 85% of them singletons. The TCR was taken from a woman aged 40-49 years in good health and CMV-seronegative. This chain joins TRBV4-2 and TRBJ2-1; 9 positions match TRBD1. Input material: PBMCs. The CDR3 loop reads CASSQDFGGQGWVDEQFF. The DNA of the CDR3 is TGTGCCAGCAGCCAAGATTTCGGCGGACAGGGGTGGGTCGATGAGCAGTTCTTC.